These T cell receptor beta chains were read from a single sample in a study of cytomegalovirus exposure and HLA in healthy donors. Clones were read by immunoSEQ multiplex PCR, and TCRdb kept only the in-frame ones, dropping some. The sample holds 150,000 to 200,000 clones, about 69% seen once. The sample comprised PBMCs. The source is a male donor in good health and CMV-seronegative. Each CDR3 is given with its conserved first and last residue. D genes are given only for firm matches. Expanded clones get a size class; other rows say once, few or many, or leave the size out.

>TRBJ2-5|TRBV11-2|.|.
TGTGCCAGCAGCCAACTCGCAGAGACCCAGTACTTC
CASSQLAETQYF
>TRBJ2-7|TRBV30|once|TRBD1
TGTGCCTGGAGTGCCGGGACAGGGCCCGAGCAGTACTTC
CAWSAGTGPEQYF
>TRBJ1-2|TRBV30|.|.
TGTGCCTGGAAGCGGGGGACGGCAGGGGTTAGCCTCTATGGCTACACCTTC
CAWKRGTAGVSLYGYTF
>TRBJ2-1|TRBV30|once|.
TGTGCCTGGAGTGTACGTGGGAGGTCCTACAATGAGCAGTTCTTC
CAWSVRGRSYNEQFF
>TRBJ2-3|TRBV5-4|.|TRBD2
TGTGCCAGCAGCGCCAGACTAGCGGGGGGCTCTAGCACAGATACGCAGTATTTT
CASSARLAGGSSTDTQYF
>TRBJ1-1|TRBV6-6|.|.
TGTGCCAGCAGTTGGGACAACATGAACACTGAAGCTTTCTTT
CASSWDNMNTEAFF
>TRBJ2-7|TRBV29-1|.|TRBD1
TGCAGCGTTCTCGGATACAGGGGAACCTACGAGCAGTACTTC
CSVLGYRGTYEQYF
>TRBJ2-3|TRBV6-1|.|.
TGTGCCAGCAGTGCCAGGGGAATGGGCACAGATACGCAGTATTTT
CASSARGMGTDTQYF
>TRBJ2-3|TRBV27|.|.
TGTGCCAGCACTATCCTAGGTTCAGATACGCAGTATTTT
CASTILGSDTQYF
>TRBJ1-1|TRBV5-1|.|TRBD1
TGCGCCAGCAGCCTCAACGGGCGACAGGGGAACACTGAAGCTTTCTTT
CASSLNGRQGNTEAFF
>TRBJ1-5|TRBV7-9|.|.
TGTGCCAGCAGCTTAGGAGGAGGCAATCAGCCCCAGCATTTT
CASSLGGGNQPQHF
>TRBJ2-5|TRBV6-5|few|.
TGTGCCAGCAGATTCATAGAGACCCAGTACTTC
CASRFIETQYF
>TRBJ2-1|TRBV5-1|.|TRBD2
TGCGCCAGCAGCTTCATCGGACTAGCGGGGGGGATTGCCTACAATGAGCAGTTCTTC
CASSFIGLAGGIAYNEQFF
>TRBJ1-5|TRBV19|many|.
TGTGCCAGTACCCTCAACGGGAGGGGGACGGCGGATAGCAATCAGCCCCAGCATTTT
CASTLNGRGTADSNQPQHF
>TRBJ1-5|TRBV5-6|.|TRBD1
TGTGCCAGCAGCTCGACAGGGGGCTACAATCAGCCCCAGCATTTT
CASSSTGGYNQPQHF
>TRBJ2-1|TRBV28|.|.
TGTGCCAGCAATGACTTGAACTACAATGAGCAGTTCTTC
CASNDLNYNEQFF
>TRBJ1-1|TRBV11-2|few|.
TGTGCCAGCAGCTTATTCCCGGGGGACACTGAAGCTTTCTTT
CASSLFPGDTEAFF
>TRBJ2-7|TRBV4-1|.|.
TGCGCCAGCAGCCCACAGGGAGGGGGGATCTACGAGCAGTACTTC
CASSPQGGGIYEQYF
>TRBJ1-2|TRBV30|.|TRBD1
TGTGCCTGGAGTGGGGGCGGGGCCAGGGGACAGGGGTACTATGGCTACACCTTC
CAWSGGGARGQGYYGYTF
>TRBJ2-3|TRBV28|.|TRBD1
TGTGCCAGCAGTACAAAGACAGGGAGTTTAGATACGCAGTATTTT
CASSTKTGSLDTQYF
>TRBJ1-1|TRBV29-1|.|TRBD1
TGCAGCGCAGGGACAGGGGGAAAGACTGAAGCTTTCTTT
CSAGTGGKTEAFF
>TRBJ2-1|TRBV27|.|.
TGTGCCAGCGGGTGGGCGGACACCTACAATGAGCAGTTCTTC
CASGWADTYNEQFF
>TRBJ1-5|TRBV30|.|.
TGTGCCTGGAAGGGAGTCGATCAGCCCCAGCATTTT
CAWKGVDQPQHF
>TRBJ2-1|TRBV4-1|.|TRBD2
TGCGCCAGCAGCTTGACTAGCCACAACTACAATGAGCAGTTCTTC
CASSLTSHNYNEQFF
>TRBJ2-5|TRBV28|.|TRBD1
TGTGCCAGCAGCTCTTTAGGGGCTGGACAGGGGGCAGAGACCCAGTACTTC
CASSSLGAGQGAETQYF
>TRBJ1-2|TRBV29-1|.|.
TGCAAAGTGCGGGCTCCCCCTGGGAATGGCTACACCTTC
CKVRAPPGNGYTF
>TRBJ2-7|TRBV15|.|.
TGTGCCACCAGCAGAGGACAGGGGAGGGACGAGCAGTACTTC
CATSRGQGRDEQYF
>TRBJ2-7|TRBV28|.|.
TGTGCCAGCAGTTTAGTGGGGGGATTTTCCTACGAGCAGTACTTC
CASSLVGGFSYEQYF
>TRBJ1-6|TRBV6-5|.|TRBD1
TGTGCCAGCAGCCGAGACAGGGGTCTTAATTCACCCCTCCACTTT
CASSRDRGLNSPLHF
>TRBJ2-7|TRBV19|once|.
TGTGCCAGTAGTATGAGGTCGGGGAGCCACTACGAGCAGTACTTC
CASSMRSGSHYEQYF
>TRBJ1-4|TRBV18|few|.
TGTGCCAGCTCACCACAGGTAGTCGGGGAGCTCGGTGAAAAACTGTTTTTT
CASSPQVVGELGEKLFF
>TRBJ2-7|TRBV18|.|.
TGTGCCAGCGGGGGGACTGTGAGCTCCTACGAGCAGTACTTC
CASGGTVSSYEQYF
>TRBJ2-1|TRBV10-3|.|TRBD2
TGTGCCATCAGTGCGCCCGATGGGACTAGTGGGCTGGGTGAGCAGTTCTTC
CAISAPDGTSGLGEQFF